This T cell receptor beta chain was profiled in a study of shared clonotypes between healthy human individuals. This clone was observed once. TCRdb's table, derived via immunoSEQ multiplex PCR, lists solely in-frame clones and lacks some. This table has around 700,000 clones, about 80% appearing once. V lost 7 bases, J lost 10 bases, and 21 bases lay in between. This CDR3 has 14 residues. Looked up from germline, CDR1 is MDHEN and CDR2 is SYDVKM. The sequenced sample was memory CD4+ T cells sorted from blood. The subset is: CD45RA-negative fraction. V gene TRBV28 combines with J gene TRBJ2-3, with a weak D call TRBD2 (5 bases). The source is a woman under 40 in good health. This CDR3 is CASNLGGLALPQYF. The CDR3 DNA reads TGTGCCAGCAACCTAGGCGGACTCGCTCTTCCGCAGTATTTT. Complete variable domain (other parts from reference TRBV28 and TRBJ2-3): DVKVTQSSRYLVKRTGEKVFLECVQDMDHENMFWYRQDPGLGLRLIYFSYDVKMKEKGDIPEGYSVSREKKERFSLILESASTNQTSMYLCASNLGGLALPQYFGPGTRLTVL.